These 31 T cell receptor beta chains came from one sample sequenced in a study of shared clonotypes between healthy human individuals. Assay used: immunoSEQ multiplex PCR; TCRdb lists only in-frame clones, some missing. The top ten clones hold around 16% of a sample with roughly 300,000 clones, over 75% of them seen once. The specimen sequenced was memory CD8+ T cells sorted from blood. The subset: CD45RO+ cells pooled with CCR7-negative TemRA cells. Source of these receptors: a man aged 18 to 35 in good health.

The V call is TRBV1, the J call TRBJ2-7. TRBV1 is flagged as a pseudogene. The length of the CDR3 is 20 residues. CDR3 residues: CTSSRLNLWDEILGSYEQYF. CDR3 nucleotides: TGCACCAGCAGCCGCCTGAATCTCTGGGACGAAATACTGGGCTCCTACGAGCAGTACTTC.

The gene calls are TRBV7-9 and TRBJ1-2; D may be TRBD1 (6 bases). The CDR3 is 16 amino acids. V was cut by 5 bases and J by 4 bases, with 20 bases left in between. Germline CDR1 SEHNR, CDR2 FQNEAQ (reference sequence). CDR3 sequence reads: CASSTSDRPSFYGYTF. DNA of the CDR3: TGTGCCAGCAGCACCTCGGACAGACCTTCTTTCTATGGCTACACCTTC.

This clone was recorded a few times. The DNA for the CDR3 is TGCGCCAGCAGCCAAAACGGGGCAGCGGGACCCTACACAGATACGCAGTATTTT. Translated, it gives CASSQNGAAGPYTDTQYF. This rearrangement joins TRBV4-1 to TRBJ2-3; 7 positions agree with TRBD2. There are 18 residues in the CDR3. Germline CDR1 is MGHRA and CDR2 is YSYEKL. The V and J ends lost 2 bases and 2 bases, in that order; junction bases with no gene match: 13.

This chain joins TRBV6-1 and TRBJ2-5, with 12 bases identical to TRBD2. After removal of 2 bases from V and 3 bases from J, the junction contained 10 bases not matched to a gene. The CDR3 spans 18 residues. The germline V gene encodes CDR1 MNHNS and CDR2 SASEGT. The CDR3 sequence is CASSESLALAGGKETQYF. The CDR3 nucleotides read TGTGCCAGCAGTGAATCCCTCGCCCTAGCGGGGGGGAAAGAGACCCAGTACTTC.

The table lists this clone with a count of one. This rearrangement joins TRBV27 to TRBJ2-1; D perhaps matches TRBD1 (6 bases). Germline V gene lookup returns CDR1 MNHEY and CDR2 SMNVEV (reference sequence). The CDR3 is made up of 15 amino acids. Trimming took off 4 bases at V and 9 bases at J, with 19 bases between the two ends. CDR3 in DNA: TGTGCCAGCAGTTCAACAGGGTTCGCCTTCGGTGAGCAGTTCTTC. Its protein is CASSSTGFAFGEQFF.

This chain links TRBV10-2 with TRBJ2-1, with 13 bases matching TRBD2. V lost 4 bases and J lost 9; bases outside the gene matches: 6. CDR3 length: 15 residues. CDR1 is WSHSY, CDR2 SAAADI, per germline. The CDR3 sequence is CASSALAGGTSEQFF. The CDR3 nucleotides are TGCGCCAGCAGTGCACTAGCGGGGGGGACCTCTGAGCAGTTCTTC.

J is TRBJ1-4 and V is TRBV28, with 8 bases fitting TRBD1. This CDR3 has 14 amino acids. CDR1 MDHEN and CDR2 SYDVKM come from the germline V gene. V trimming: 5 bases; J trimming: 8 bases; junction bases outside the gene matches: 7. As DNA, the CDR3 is TGTGCCAGCAGTCAACAGGGGGATAGGGAAAAACTGTTTTTT. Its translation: CASSQQGDREKLFF.

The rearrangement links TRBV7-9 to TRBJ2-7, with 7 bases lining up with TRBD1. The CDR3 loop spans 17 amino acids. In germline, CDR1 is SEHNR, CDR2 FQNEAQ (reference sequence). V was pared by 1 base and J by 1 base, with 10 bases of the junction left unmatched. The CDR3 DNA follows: TGTGCCAGCAGCTTAGTGCCCGGGACAGCAAATTCCTACGAGCAGTACTTC. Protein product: CASSLVPGTANSYEQYF.

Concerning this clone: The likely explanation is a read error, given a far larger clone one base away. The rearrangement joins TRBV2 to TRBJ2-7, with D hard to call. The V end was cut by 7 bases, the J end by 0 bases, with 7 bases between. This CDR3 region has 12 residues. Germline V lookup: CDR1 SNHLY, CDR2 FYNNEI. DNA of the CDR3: TGTGCCAGCAATGGGGACTCCTACGAGCAGTACTTC. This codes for CASNGDSYEQYF. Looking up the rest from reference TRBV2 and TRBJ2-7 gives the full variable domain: EPEVTQTPSHQVTQMGQEVILRCVPISNHLYFYWYRQILGQKVEFLVSFYNNEISEKSEIFDDQFSVERPDGSNFTLKIRSTKLEDSAMYFCASNGDSYEQYFGPGTRLTVT.

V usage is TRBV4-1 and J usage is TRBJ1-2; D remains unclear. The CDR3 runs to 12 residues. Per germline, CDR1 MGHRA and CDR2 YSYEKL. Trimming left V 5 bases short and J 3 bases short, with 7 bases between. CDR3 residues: CASSWSDYGYTF. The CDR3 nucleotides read TGCGCCAGCAGCTGGAGTGACTATGGCTACACCTTC.

The CDR3 sequence is CASSQEVSGTVADTQYF. The CDR3 bases are TGCGCCAGCAGCCAAGAGGTATCGGGGACAGTGGCAGATACGCAGTATTTT. This chain links TRBV4-1 with TRBJ2-3; TRBD1 matches at 7 bases. This CDR3 contains 17 residues. Germline CDR1 reads MGHRA; CDR2 reads YSYEKL. V dropped 0 bases and J dropped 4; count of bases not matched to a gene: 10.

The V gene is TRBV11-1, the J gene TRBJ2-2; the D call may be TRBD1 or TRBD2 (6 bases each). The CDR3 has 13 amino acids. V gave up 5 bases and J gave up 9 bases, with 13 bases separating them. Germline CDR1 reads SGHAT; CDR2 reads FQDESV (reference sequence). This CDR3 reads CASSTNGGRELFF. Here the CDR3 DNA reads TGTGCCAGCAGCACAAACGGGGGCCGGGAGCTGTTTTTT.

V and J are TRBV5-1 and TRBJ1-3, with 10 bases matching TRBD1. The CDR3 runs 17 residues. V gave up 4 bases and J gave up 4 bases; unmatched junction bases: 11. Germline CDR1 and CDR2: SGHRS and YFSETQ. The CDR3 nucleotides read TGCGCCAGCAGCCGCGCCGGGACAGGGGTTCACGGAAACACCATATATTTT. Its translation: CASSRAGTGVHGNTIYF. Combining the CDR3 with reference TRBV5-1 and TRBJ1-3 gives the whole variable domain KAGVTQTPRYLIKTRGQQVTLSCSPISGHRSVSWYQQTPGQGLQFLFEYFSETQRNKGNFPGRFSGRQFSNSRSEMNVSTLELGDSALYLCASSRAGTGVHGNTIYFGEGSWLTVV.

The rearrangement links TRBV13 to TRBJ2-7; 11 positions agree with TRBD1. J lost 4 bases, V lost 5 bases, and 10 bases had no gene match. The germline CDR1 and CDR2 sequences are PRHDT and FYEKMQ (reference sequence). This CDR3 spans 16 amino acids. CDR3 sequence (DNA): TGTGCCAGCAGCCTAAGTGGACAGGGGGCGACGTACGAGCAGTACTTC. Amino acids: CASSLSGQGATYEQYF. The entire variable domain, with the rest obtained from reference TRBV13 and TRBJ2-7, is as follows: AAGVIQSPRHLIKEKRETATLKCYPIPRHDTVYWYQQGPGQDPQFLISFYEKMQSDKGSIPDRFSAQQFSDYHSELNMSSLELGDSALYFCASSLSGQGATYEQYFGPGTRLTVT.

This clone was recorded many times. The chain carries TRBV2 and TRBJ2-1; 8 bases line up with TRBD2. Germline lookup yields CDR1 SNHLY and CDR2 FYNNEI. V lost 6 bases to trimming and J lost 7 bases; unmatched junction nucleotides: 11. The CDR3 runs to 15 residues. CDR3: CASRSPLREANEQFF. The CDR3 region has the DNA TGTGCCAGCAGAAGTCCTCTGCGGGAGGCAAATGAGCAGTTCTTC.

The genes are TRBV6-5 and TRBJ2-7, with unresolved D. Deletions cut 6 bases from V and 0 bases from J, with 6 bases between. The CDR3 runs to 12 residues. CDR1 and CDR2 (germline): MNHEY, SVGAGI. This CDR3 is CASRGSSYEQYF. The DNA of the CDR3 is TGTGCCAGCAGGGGCAGCTCCTACGAGCAGTACTTC.

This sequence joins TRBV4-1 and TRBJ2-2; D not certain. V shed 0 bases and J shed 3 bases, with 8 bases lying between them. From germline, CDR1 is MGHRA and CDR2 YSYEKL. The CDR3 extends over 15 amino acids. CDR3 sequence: CASSQDRYYTGELFF. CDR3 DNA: TGCGCCAGCAGCCAAGATAGGTATTACACCGGGGAGCTGTTTTTT.

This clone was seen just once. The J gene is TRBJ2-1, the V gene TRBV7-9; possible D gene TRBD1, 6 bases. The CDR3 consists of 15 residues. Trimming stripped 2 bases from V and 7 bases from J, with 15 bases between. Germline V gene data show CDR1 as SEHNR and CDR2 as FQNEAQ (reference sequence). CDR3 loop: CASSLISRTENEQFF. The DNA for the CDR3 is TGTGCCAGCAGCTTAATTAGTCGGACAGAAAATGAGCAGTTCTTC.

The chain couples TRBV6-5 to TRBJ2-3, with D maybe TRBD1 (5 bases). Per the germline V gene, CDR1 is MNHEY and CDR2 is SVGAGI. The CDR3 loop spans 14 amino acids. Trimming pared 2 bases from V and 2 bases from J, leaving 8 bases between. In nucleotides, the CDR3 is TGTGCCAGCAGTTACGTGGGGCTCACAGATACGCAGTATTTT. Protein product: CASSYVGLTDTQYF.

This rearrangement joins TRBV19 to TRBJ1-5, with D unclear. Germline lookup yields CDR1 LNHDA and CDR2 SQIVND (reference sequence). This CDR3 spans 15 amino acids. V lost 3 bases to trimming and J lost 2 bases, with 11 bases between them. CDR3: CASSMFDEGNQPQHF. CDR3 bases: TGTGCCAGTAGTATGTTCGATGAGGGCAATCAGCCCCAGCATTTT.

This CDR3 reads CASVIAGSYEQYF. CDR3 DNA: TGTGCCAGCGTAATAGCGGGCTCCTACGAGCAGTACTTC. V and J are TRBV2 and TRBJ2-7, with TRBD2 identical over 7 bases. From germline, CDR1 is SNHLY and CDR2 FYNNEI. V lost 8 bases to trimming and J lost 0 bases; unmatched junction nucleotides: 4. The CDR3 extends over 13 amino acids.

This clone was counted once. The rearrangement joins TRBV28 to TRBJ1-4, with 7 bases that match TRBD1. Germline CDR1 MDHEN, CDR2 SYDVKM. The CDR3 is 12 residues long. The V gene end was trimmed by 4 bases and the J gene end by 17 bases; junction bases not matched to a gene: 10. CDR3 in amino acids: CASSSDGTAVFF. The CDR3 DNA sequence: TGTGCCAGCAGTTCCGACGGGACAGCAGTTTTTTTT.

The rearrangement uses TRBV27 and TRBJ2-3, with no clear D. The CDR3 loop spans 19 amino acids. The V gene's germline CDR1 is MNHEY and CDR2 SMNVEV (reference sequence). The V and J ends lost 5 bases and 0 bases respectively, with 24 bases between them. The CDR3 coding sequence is TGTGCCAGCAGTCAATTAACCCCTCTGGGCCTCCCTAGCACAGATACGCAGTATTTT. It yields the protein CASSQLTPLGLPSTDTQYF.

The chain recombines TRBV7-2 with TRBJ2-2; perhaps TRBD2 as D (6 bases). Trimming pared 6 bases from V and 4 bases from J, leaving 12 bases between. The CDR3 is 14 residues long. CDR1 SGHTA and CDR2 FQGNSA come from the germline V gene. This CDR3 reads CASSMDYFTGELFF. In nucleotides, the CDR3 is TGTGCCAGCAGTATGGACTACTTCACCGGGGAGCTGTTTTTT.

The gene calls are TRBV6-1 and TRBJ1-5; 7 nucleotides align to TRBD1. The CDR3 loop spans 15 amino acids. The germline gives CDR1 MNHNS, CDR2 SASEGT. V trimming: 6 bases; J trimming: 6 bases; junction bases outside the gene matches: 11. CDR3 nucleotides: TGTGCCAGCAGGGAATGGCCTGAGGGGGCTCAGCCCCAGCATTTT. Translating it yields CASREWPEGAQPQHF.

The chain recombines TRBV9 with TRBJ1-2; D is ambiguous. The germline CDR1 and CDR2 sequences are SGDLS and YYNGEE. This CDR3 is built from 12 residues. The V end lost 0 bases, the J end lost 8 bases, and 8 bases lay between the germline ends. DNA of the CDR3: TGTGCCAGCAGCGTAGGATCGGTCGGCTACACCTTC. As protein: CASSVGSVGYTF.

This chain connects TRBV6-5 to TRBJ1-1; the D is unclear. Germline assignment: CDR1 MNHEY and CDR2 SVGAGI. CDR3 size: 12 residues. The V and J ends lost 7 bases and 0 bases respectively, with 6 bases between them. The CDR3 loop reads CASNGLNTEAFF. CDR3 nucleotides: TGTGCCAGCAATGGGCTGAACACTGAAGCTTTCTTT.

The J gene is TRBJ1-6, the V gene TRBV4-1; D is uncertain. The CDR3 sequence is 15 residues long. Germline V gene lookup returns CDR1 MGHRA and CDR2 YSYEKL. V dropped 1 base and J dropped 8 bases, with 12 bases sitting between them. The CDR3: CASSQGGWRDSPLHF. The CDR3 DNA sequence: TGCGCCAGCAGCCAAGGTGGCTGGAGGGATTCACCCCTCCACTTT.

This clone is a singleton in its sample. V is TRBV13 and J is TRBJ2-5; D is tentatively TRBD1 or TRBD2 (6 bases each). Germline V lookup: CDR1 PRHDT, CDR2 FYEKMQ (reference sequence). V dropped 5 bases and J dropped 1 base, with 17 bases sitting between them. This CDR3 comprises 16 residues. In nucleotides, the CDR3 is TGTGCCAGCAGCGTCGCCTATGGGGGGCCCCAAGAGACCCAGTACTTC. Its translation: CASSVAYGGPQETQYF.

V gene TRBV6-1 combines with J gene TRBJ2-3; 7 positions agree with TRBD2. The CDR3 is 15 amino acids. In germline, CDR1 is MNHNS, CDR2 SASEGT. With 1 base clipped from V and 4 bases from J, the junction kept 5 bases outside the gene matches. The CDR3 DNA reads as TGTGCCAGCAGTGAAGGGACTAGTCCCGCAGATACGCAGTATTTT. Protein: CASSEGTSPADTQYF.

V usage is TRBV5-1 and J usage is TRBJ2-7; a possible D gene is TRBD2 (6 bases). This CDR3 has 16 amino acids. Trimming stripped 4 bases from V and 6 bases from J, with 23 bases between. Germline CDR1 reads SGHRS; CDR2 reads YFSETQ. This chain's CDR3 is CASSPVGATSVGEQYF. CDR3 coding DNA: TGCGCCAGCAGCCCCGTCGGGGCGACTAGTGTAGGCGAGCAGTACTTC.